This is a list of T cell receptor beta chains from one sample in a study of Ad26.COV2.S vaccination and SARS-CoV-2 variants. Generated by immunoSEQ multiplex PCR, the TCRdb table keeps only in-frame clones and is missing some. The data contain 180,000 or so clones, 87% of them singletons. Specimen: peripheral blood, collected after recovery from COVID-19. The receptors here all came from a human donor who had recovered from COVID-19. CDR3s include the opening cysteine and the closing phenylalanine or tryptophan. Fields, in order: CDR3 protein, J gene, V gene.

CASSADWTYEQYF TRBJ2-7 TRBV5-1
CASSFNRDTGTDTQYF TRBJ2-3 TRBV5-1
CASSFRRGGGTEAFF TRBJ1-1 TRBV7-2
CASSPRGYNEQFF TRBJ2-1 TRBV6-2/TRBV6-3
CASSLKEGEGYEQYF TRBJ2-7 TRBV4-1
CASSGPEGFSSWEKLFF TRBJ1-4 TRBV25-1
CASSLDRTSYEQYF TRBJ2-7 TRBV5-1
CASSSPGKGGELFF TRBJ2-2 TRBV11-3
CASSFGPEAFF TRBJ1-1 TRBV27
CASTPSRDRNQPQHF TRBJ1-5 TRBV2
CASTIGLLQETQYF TRBJ2-5 TRBV2
CASNNRDSGSGNTIYF TRBJ1-3 TRBV23-1
CASSPTATTNSPLHF TRBJ1-6 TRBV5-6
CASSLGGTPGETQYF TRBJ2-5 TRBV11-3
CASSPRTGPSYSNQPQHF TRBJ1-5 TRBV6-6
CSVDHGQVSTDTQYF TRBJ2-3 TRBV29-1
CASSPGTGVGEQYF TRBJ2-7 TRBV7-6
CASSFLGPTDTQYF TRBJ2-3 TRBV7-3
CATSGTYGYTF TRBJ1-2 TRBV15
CASSPGQNTEAFF TRBJ1-1 TRBV18